Below, 9 T cell receptor beta chains from the same sample are listed, as sequenced in a study of monozygotic twins with inflammatory bowel disease. One entry per CDR3 protein, without DNA, is what TCRdb gives after re-calling the 5' RACE reads. Found here are 150,000 to 200,000 distinct CDR3 sequences; the top ten clones hold around 6.8%. Sequencing input: blood. These receptors originate from a human donor with ulcerative colitis or Crohn's disease, or a healthy co-twin of an affected twin (not recorded which).

The J gene is TRBJ1-6, the V gene TRBV6-5; without DNA, the TCRdb call of TRBD1 cannot be checked. Per germline, CDR1 MNHEY and CDR2 SVGAGI. CDR3 length equals 14 residues. This chain's CDR3 is CASSYTGEASPLHF.

The chain uses TRBV4-3 and TRBJ2-7. Germline loops: CDR1 LGHNA, CDR2 YSLEER. The CDR3 covers 14 residues. CDR3: CASSQDSVGLEQYF.

The chain joins TRBV5-1 to TRBJ2-1; TCRdb calls TRBD2, which cannot be checked without DNA. The CDR3 runs to 13 residues. Germline V gene data show CDR1 as SGHRS and CDR2 as YFSETQ. The CDR3 here is CASSSRGGNEQFF.

J is TRBJ2-3 and V is TRBV18; the D call of TRBD1 rests on TCRdb alone, since no DNA is present to check it. Germline values: CDR1 KGHSH, CDR2 LQKENI. CDR3 size: 15 residues. The CDR3 region is CASSPTGTGTDTQYF.

The rearrangement joins TRBV12-3 or TRBV12-4 to TRBJ2-1; lacking DNA, the TRBD2 call made by TCRdb goes unchecked. This CDR3 has 17 amino acids. The CDR3 is CASKPGTSGGLYNEQFF.

V is TRBV7-9 and J is TRBJ2-7; TCRdb lists TRBD1, though no DNA is available to test this call. Germline V gene data show CDR1 as SEHNR and CDR2 as FQNEAQ (reference sequence). The CDR3 contains 13 residues. The CDR3 sequence is CATSPRVGYEQYF.

The V and J genes are TRBV7-2 and TRBJ1-1; TCRdb gives TRBD1 as the D gene, but with no DNA this cannot be confirmed. The germline V gene has CDR1 SGHTA and CDR2 FQGNSA. This CDR3 region has 18 residues. CDR3: CASSFLPGTGAMNTEAFF.

The rearrangement links TRBV10-3 to TRBJ2-7. The germline V gene has CDR1 ENHRY and CDR2 SYGVKD. The CDR3 runs 13 residues. The CDR3 is CAISGLASYEQYF.

The chain joins TRBV15 to TRBJ1-6. Germline V gene sequence: CDR1 LNHNV, CDR2 YYDKDF (reference sequence). The CDR3 totals 18 residues. The CDR3: CATSQRGGRGVYNSPLHF.